This TCR beta chain emerged from a study of shared clonotypes between healthy human individuals. Genomic DNA for unsorted samples, which was extracted with the QIAamp DNA Blood Mini kit, came from 81 million or so PBMCs. Only in-frame clones appear in the TCRdb table, and some are missing; sequencing was by immunoSEQ multiplex PCR. This table holds fewer than 550,000 clones, almost 80% found once. This CDR3 spans 14 amino acids. V lost 8 bases and J 0 bases, leaving 13 bases between the germline ends. Germline CDR1 and CDR2: LNHDA and SQIVND (reference sequence). The sequencing input was PBMCs. The genes are TRBV19 and TRBJ1-2; D not resolved. The sequence came from a woman aged 35 to 49 in good health. Some clones in this sample may be carry-over from other donors' samples. The CDR3 is CASVDLGTNYGYTF. The DNA of the CDR3 is TGTGCCAGTGTCGATCTAGGAACTAACTATGGCTACACCTTC.